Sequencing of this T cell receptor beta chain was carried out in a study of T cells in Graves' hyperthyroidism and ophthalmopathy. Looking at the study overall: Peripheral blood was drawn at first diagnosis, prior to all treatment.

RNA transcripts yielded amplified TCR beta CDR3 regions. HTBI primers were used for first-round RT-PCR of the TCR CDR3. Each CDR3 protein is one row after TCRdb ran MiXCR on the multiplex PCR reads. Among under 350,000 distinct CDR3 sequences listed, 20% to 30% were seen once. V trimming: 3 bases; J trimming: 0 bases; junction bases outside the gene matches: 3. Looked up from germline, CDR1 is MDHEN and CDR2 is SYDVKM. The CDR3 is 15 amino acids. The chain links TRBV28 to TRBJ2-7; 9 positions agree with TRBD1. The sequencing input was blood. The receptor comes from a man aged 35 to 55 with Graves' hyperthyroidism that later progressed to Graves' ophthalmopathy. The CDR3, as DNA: TGTGCCAGCAGTTTTTCGACAGGGGGCTCCTACGAGCAGTACTTC. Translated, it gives CASSFSTGGSYEQYF.